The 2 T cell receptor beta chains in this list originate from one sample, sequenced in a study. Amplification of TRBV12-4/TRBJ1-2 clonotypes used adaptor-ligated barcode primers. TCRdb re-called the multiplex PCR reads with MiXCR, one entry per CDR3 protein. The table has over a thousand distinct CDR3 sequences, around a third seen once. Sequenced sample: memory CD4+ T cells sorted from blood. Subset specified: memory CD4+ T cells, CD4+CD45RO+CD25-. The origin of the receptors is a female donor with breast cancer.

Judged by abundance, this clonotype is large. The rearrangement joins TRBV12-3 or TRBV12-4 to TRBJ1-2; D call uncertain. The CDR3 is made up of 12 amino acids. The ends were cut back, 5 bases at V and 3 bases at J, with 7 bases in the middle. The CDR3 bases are TGTGCCAGCAGTCAAAGGGACTATGGCTACACCTTC. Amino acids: CASSQRDYGYTF.

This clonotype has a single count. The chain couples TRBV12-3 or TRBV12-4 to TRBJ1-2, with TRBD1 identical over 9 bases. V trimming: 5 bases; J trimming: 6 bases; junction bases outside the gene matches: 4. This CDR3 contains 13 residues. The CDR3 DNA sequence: TGTGCCAGCAGTCGGACAGGGGACGATGGCTACACCTTC. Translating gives CASSRTGDDGYTF.